This T cell receptor (beta chain) was documented in a study of blood T cell repertoires in COVID-19. Study background: The origin of the acute and convalescent COVID-19 samples was the United States, Italy and Spain.

Using immunoSEQ multiplex PCR, the repertoire was profiled, and TCRdb retains in-frame clones only, with some absent. The data hold fewer than 200,000 clones, with approximately 85% observed a single time. During active infection, Seattle patients enrolled and were then monitored through disease. From germline, CDR1 is KGHDR and CDR2 SFDVKD. This CDR3 region has 15 residues. With 4 bases clipped from V and 5 bases from J, the junction kept 9 bases outside the gene matches. The rearrangement uses TRBV24-1 and TRBJ2-5; 7 bases agree with TRBD1. Sequenced: peripheral blood. This receptor was taken from a woman aged 60-75 years with COVID-19, enrolled during active disease. For the CDR3, the DNA is TGTGCCACCAGTGACCCCCGCACGACAGGGGAGACCCAGTACTTC. Residues: CATSDPRTTGETQYF.